These 14 T cell receptor beta chains share one sample of origin, sequenced in a study of cytomegalovirus exposure and HLA in healthy donors. The PCR used 60 Vbeta and 13 Jbeta primers. Libraries were prepared by immunoSEQ multiplex PCR; TCRdb keeps only in-frame clonotypes and omits some of them. The sample includes 130,000 or so clones, 60% to 80% of them seen just once. Sequencing input: PBMCs. Receptor source: a man between 40 and 49 years old in good health and CMV-seronegative.

The J gene is TRBJ2-1, the V gene TRBV4-3; TRBD2 agrees at 9 bases. Looked up from germline, CDR1 is LGHNA and CDR2 is YSLEER. J lost 8 bases, V lost 1 base, and 9 bases had no gene match. The CDR3 is 16 amino acids. This CDR3 reads CASSQVASGEFYEQFF. CDR3 sequence (DNA): TGCGCCAGCAGCCAAGTCGCTAGCGGGGAGTTCTATGAGCAGTTCTTC.

The chain recombines TRBV5-4 with TRBJ2-3; maybe TRBD2 (6 bases). V lost 2 bases and J 4 bases, leaving 11 bases between the germline ends. Germline CDR1 reads SGHNT; CDR2 reads YYREEE (reference sequence). The CDR3 has 14 amino acids. The CDR3 DNA reads as TGTGCCAGCAGCTTTGGACTAAACGCAGATACGCAGTATTTT. It encodes CASSFGLNADTQYF.

The chain couples TRBV4-1 to TRBJ2-2, with TRBD2 identical over 9 bases. The V and J ends lost 4 bases and 4 bases, in that order; junction bases with no gene match: 4. Germline assignment: CDR1 MGHRA and CDR2 YSYEKL. This CDR3 has 15 amino acids. The chain's CDR3 is CASSPLAGATGELFF. DNA for the CDR3: TGCGCCAGCAGCCCGTTAGCGGGAGCCACCGGGGAGCTGTTTTTT.

J is TRBJ1-1 and V is TRBV13; a weak D match, TRBD1 (5 bases). The CDR3 extends over 14 amino acids. V was cut by 5 bases and J by 2 bases, with 12 bases left in between. CDR1 and CDR2 (germline): PRHDT, FYEKMQ (reference sequence). CDR3 region: CASSPYGGNTEAFF. The CDR3 coding sequence is TGTGCCAGCAGCCCCTACGGGGGTAACACTGAAGCTTTCTTT.

V is TRBV5-4 and J is TRBJ2-7, with D tentatively TRBD2 (6 bases). Trimming removed 0 bases at V and 4 bases at J, with 8 bases between. The length of the CDR3 is 13 residues. Germline-derived CDR1 and CDR2 are SGHNT and YYREEE (reference sequence). The CDR3 DNA follows: TGTGCCAGCAGCTTGGACGGGGGTTACGAGCAGTACTTC. Protein: CASSLDGGYEQYF.

The chain employs TRBV5-4 and TRBJ2-5; possible D gene TRBD1, 7 bases. This CDR3 has 17 amino acids. In germline, CDR1 is SGHNT, CDR2 YYREEE (reference sequence). V dropped 0 bases and J dropped 2 bases, with 17 bases sitting between them. CDR3: CASSLARTGGEQETQYF. The CDR3 DNA sequence: TGTGCCAGCAGCTTGGCCAGGACAGGCGGGGAGCAAGAGACCCAGTACTTC. Full variable domain (rest looked up from reference TRBV5-4 and TRBJ2-5): ETGVTQSPTHLIKTRGQQVTLRCSSQSGHNTVSWYQQALGQGPQFIFQYYREEENGRGNFPPRFSGLQFPNYSSELNVNALELDDSALYLCASSLARTGGEQETQYFGPGTRLLVL.

This clone was found once. This chain connects TRBV5-5 to TRBJ1-1; 8 bases are shared with TRBD1. The germline gives CDR1 SGHKS, CDR2 YYEKEE (reference sequence). V trimming: 4 bases; J trimming: 4 bases; junction bases outside the gene matches: 9. The CDR3 extends over 15 amino acids. The CDR3: CASSITGGMSTEAFF. The CDR3 DNA reads as TGTGCCAGCAGCATAACAGGGGGGATGAGCACTGAAGCTTTCTTT.

The chain uses TRBV5-6 and TRBJ2-4; D perhaps matches TRBD1 (5 bases). The CDR3 length is 13 residues. Germline CDR1 is SGHDT and CDR2 is YYEEEE. V lost 4 bases, J lost 8 bases, and 13 bases lay in between. CDR3 in DNA: TGTGCCAGCAGCCTGCCTGGGGCAGACATTCAGTACTTC. As protein: CASSLPGADIQYF. Full variable domain (outside the CDR3, taken from reference TRBV5-6 and TRBJ2-4): DAGVTQSPTHLIKTRGQQVTLRCSPKSGHDTVSWYQQALGQGPQFIFQYYEEEERQRGNFPDRFSGHQFPNYSSELNVNALLLGDSALYLCASSLPGADIQYFGAGTRLSVL.

The V call is TRBV6-1, the J call TRBJ1-2; weak D call: TRBD1 (5 bases). The CDR3 totals 15 residues. Germline V CDR1 and CDR2: MNHNS, SASEGT. Deletions cut 7 bases from V and 2 bases from J, with 17 bases between. The CDR3 DNA reads as TGTGCCAGCACCACAACGGGGGTACAGAACTATGGCTACACCTTC. This translates into CASTTTGVQNYGYTF.

The table lists this clone with a count of one. V usage is TRBV5-6 and J usage is TRBJ2-5, with a weak D call TRBD2 (5 bases). The J call may be in error: the DNA end matches TRBJ2-7 better. The length of the CDR3 is 15 residues. Germline V gene data show CDR1 as SGHDT and CDR2 as YYEEEE. CDR3 nucleotides: TGTGCCAGCAGCTTGTCTAGCCTGCCGTCCTACGAGCAGTACTTC. This gives the protein CASSLSSLPSYEQYF.

A few counts support this clone. The chain couples TRBV6-6 to TRBJ1-5; D is undetermined. This CDR3 is 15 amino acids long. Trimming took off 5 bases at V and 8 bases at J, with 19 bases between the two ends. Germline V lookup: CDR1 MNHNY, CDR2 SVGAGI (reference sequence). CDR3 amino acids: CASSRTRTGWEPQHF. For the CDR3, the DNA is TGTGCCAGCAGTCGAACGCGAACGGGTTGGGAGCCCCAGCATTTT.

This clone was detected only a few times. The chain couples TRBV7-8 to TRBJ2-2; the match to TRBD1 covers 9 bases. Per the germline V gene, CDR1 is SGHVS and CDR2 is FQNEAQ. V lost 2 bases and J lost 6; bases outside the gene matches: 10. This CDR3 is built from 17 residues. DNA for the CDR3: TGTGCCAGCAGCTTAAACAGGGGGCGGATCGGGGCCGGGGAGCTGTTTTTT. Translation gives CASSLNRGRIGAGELFF.

The chain couples TRBV19 to TRBJ1-1; TRBD1 agrees at 7 bases. The germline V gene has CDR1 LNHDA and CDR2 SQIVND (reference sequence). The CDR3 length is 16 residues. Germline trimming cut 4 bases from V and 2 bases from J; bases unmatched to any gene: 10. CDR3 amino acids: CASSTLIRGDNTEAFF. CDR3 nucleotide sequence: TGTGCCAGTAGTACTCTCATCAGGGGGGACAACACTGAAGCTTTCTTT. The full variable domain, with the rest looked up from reference TRBV19 and TRBJ1-1, is DGGITQSPKYLFRKEGQNVTLSCEQNLNHDAMYWYRQDPGQGLRLIYYSQIVNDFQKGDIAEGYSVSREKKESFPLTVTSAQKNPTAFYLCASSTLIRGDNTEAFFGQGTRLTVV.

This sequence joins TRBV10-1 and TRBJ1-1, with no clear D. The length of the CDR3 is 16 residues. V was pared by 2 bases and J by 0 bases, with 13 bases between. Germline CDR1 WNHNN, CDR2 SYGVQD (reference sequence). CDR3 nucleotides: TGCGCCAGCAGTGAGCCCCTTGGCAGTTTGAACACTGAAGCTTTCTTT. The encoded protein is CASSEPLGSLNTEAFF.